This entry features one T cell receptor beta chain sequence. CDR1 is PRHDT, CDR2 FYEKMQ, per germline (reference sequence). The CDR3 totals 17 residues. Losses at the gene ends were 6 bases for V and 8 bases for J; bases not matched to a gene: 16. This entry belongs to a study of T cell changes during pregnancy in multiple sclerosis. TCRdb's copy holds only in-frame clones and misses some; the assay was immunoSEQ multiplex PCR. The table records about 80,000 clones, over 90% of them present only once. The chain uses TRBV13 and TRBJ1-6; 7 positions agree with TRBD1. The source is a female donor with multiple sclerosis, enrolled in a pregnancy study. Material: peripheral blood, obtained in the third trimester of pregnancy. The CDR3 DNA is TGTGCCAGCAGTCACAGCTGGGATACAGGGGCCGATTCACCCCTCCACTTT. This encodes CASSHSWDTGADSPLHF.